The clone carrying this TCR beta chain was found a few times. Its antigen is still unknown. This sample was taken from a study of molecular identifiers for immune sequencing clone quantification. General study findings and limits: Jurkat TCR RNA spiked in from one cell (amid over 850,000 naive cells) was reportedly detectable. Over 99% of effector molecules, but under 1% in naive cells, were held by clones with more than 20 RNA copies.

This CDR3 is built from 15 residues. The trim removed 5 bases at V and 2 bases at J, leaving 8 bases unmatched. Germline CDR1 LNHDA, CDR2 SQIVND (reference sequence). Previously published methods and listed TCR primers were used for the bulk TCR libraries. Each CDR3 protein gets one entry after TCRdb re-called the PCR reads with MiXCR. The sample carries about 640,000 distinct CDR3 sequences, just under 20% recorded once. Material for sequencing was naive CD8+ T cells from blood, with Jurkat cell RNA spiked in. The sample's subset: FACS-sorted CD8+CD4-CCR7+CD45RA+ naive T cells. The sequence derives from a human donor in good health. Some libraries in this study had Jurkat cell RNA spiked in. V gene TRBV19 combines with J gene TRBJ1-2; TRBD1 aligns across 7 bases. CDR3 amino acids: CASSWGDRENYGYTF. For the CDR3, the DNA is TGTGCCAGTAGTTGGGGCGACAGGGAAAACTATGGCTACACCTTC.